In this sample, the clone carrying this TCR beta chain turned up many times. Its target is not known. This library used 300 to 500 ng RNA and molecular barcoded adaptors spanning alpha/delta and beta/gamma chains. TCRdb itself ran the reads through MiXCR, one entry per CDR3 protein. Counted here are fewer than 75,000 distinct CDR3 sequences, 20% to 25% occurring once; the ten biggest clones make up approximately 18%. These data originate in a study of read filtering for tumor transcriptome and immune sequencing. Study-wide context: Per sample, TCR-region reads ranged about 4.05 to 11 million by IR-seq, 85 to 1273 by RNA-seq. Study-wide findings and caveats: Compared with RNA-seq, IR-seq gave much higher clonotype depth and reliability. About 82% of IR-seq clonotypes had a single read, yet these held 3.5% to 4.5% of reads.

The germline V gene encodes CDR1 MNHNY and CDR2 SVGAGI (reference sequence). This CDR3 is 12 amino acids long. Trimming removed 4 bases from V and 10 bases from J; junction bases left unmatched: 4. The sequencing sample was made of a population of CD138-negative cells sorted from bone marrow. The V gene is TRBV6-6, the J gene TRBJ2-1; 7 nucleotides align to TRBD2. The TCR originated in a donor over 35 with multiple myeloma. CDR3 region: CASSSNGGEQFF. In nucleotides, the CDR3 is TGTGCCAGCAGTTCCAACGGGGGGGAGCAGTTCTTC.